What follows are 15 T cell receptor beta chains derived from one specimen sequenced in a study of metastatic and nonmetastatic thyroid tumors. With MiXCR, TCRdb called clones anew from the PCR reads. The table has about 35,000 clones, 25% to 30% seen once. Every patient was untreated before thyroid surgery. The sample taken for sequencing was blood. These receptors were taken from a female donor with papillary thyroid cancer or a benign thyroid nodule (not recorded which). Some clones in this sample may be carry-over from other donors' samples.

This clone has a single count. The chain joins TRBV13 to TRBJ2-1; D remains unclear. Looked up from germline, CDR1 is PRHDT and CDR2 is FYEKMQ (reference sequence). V was clipped by 0 bases and J by 6 bases, with 12 bases between them. CDR3 size: 15 residues. The CDR3, as DNA: TGTGCCAGCAGCTTAGGCCCTAACACTATCAATGAGCAGTTCTTC. As protein: CASSLGPNTINEQFF.

This clone was recorded many times. The rearrangement links TRBV6-1 to TRBJ1-5, with 7 bases matching TRBD1. This CDR3 has 15 amino acids. CDR1 is MNHNS and CDR2 is SASEGT in the germline V gene. V lost 4 bases, J lost 1 base, and 4 bases stayed unmatched. The CDR3 sequence: CASSVTQGSNQPQHF. Here the CDR3 DNA reads TGTGCCAGCAGTGTGACACAGGGGAGCAATCAGCCCCAGCATTTT.

Concerning this clone: The conserved closing phenylalanine or tryptophan is absent in this CDR3, likely reflecting a read error. The genes are TRBV28 and TRBJ1-3, with D possibly matching TRBD1 (5 bases). Looked up from germline, CDR1 is MDHEN and CDR2 is SYDVKM. CDR3 size: 14 residues. In DNA form, the CDR3 reads TGTGCCAGCATTTTATTCAGGGCTGGAAACACCATATATTAT. This sequence encodes CASILFRAGNTIYY.

About this clone itself: Because the CDR3's place on the DNA is in doubt, the DNA is left out and the CDR3 is given as listed by TCRdb. The rearrangement joins TRBV5-1 to TRBJ1-3. The CDR3 numbers 16 amino acids, ends counted. CDR1 is SGHRS and CDR2 is YFSETQ in the germline V gene. The CDR3 sequence: CASSLVGQGSGNTIDF.

This clone was counted a few times. The chain has TRBV27 and TRBJ1-2; D remains unclear. Per germline, CDR1 MNHEY and CDR2 SMNVEV (reference sequence). V dropped 5 bases and J dropped 8 bases, with 9 bases sitting between them. The CDR3 has 11 residues. The CDR3 DNA follows: TGTGCCAGCAGTGGCGGTGGAGGCTACACCTTC. This translates into CASSGGGGYTF.

This clone was detected ten times or more. The gene calls are TRBV19 and TRBJ1-2; the D gene is possibly TRBD1 (5 bases). CDR1 is LNHDA and CDR2 is SQIVND in the germline V gene (reference sequence). Trimming took off 1 base at V and 4 bases at J, with 10 bases between the two ends. The CDR3 covers 14 residues. In DNA form, the CDR3 reads TGTGCCAGTAGTATAGCCGGGGCAGCCTATGGCTACACCTTC. It is translated as CASSIAGAAYGYTF.

The sample holds many counts of this clone. CDR3 in amino acids: CASSLGNRAYEQYF. CDR3 nucleotide sequence: TGCGCCAGCAGCTTGGGGAACAGGGCCTACGAGCAGTACTTC. The chain carries TRBV5-1 and TRBJ2-7, with D perhaps TRBD1 (6 bases). V was trimmed by 0 bases and J by 2 bases, leaving 9 bases between them. This CDR3 region has 14 residues. The germline V gene encodes CDR1 SGHRS and CDR2 YFSETQ.

The chain combines TRBV20-1 with TRBJ1-2, with D tentatively TRBD1 (6 bases). Germline V gene lookup returns CDR1 DFQATT and CDR2 SNEGSKA (reference sequence). CDR3 size: 12 residues. The CDR3 sequence: CILTTGNYGYTF. The CDR3 DNA follows: TGCATCTTAACGACAGGAAACTATGGCTACACCTTC.

This clone was detected many times. Its ends do not fully match the called genes, so a read error is possible. The chain carries TRBV5-4 and TRBJ2-7, with D perhaps TRBD1 (6 bases). This CDR3 region has 13 residues. CDR1 and CDR2 (germline): SGHNT, YYREEE (reference sequence). CDR3 bases: TGCGCCAGCAGCCTAGGACAGCTCTACGAGCAGTACTTC. Translated: CASSLGQLYEQYF.

Turning to this clone: The CDR3 end shows no conserved phenylalanine or tryptophan, and so a read error is likely. This rearrangement joins TRBV6-9 to TRBJ2-4, with D possibly being TRBD2 (7 bases). The CDR3 covers 14 residues. Germline V lookup: CDR1 MNHGY, CDR2 SVAAGI. V was clipped by 6 bases and J by 6 bases, with 15 bases between them. CDR3 sequence reads: CASRYRRGGNIQYV. The CDR3, as DNA: TGTGCCAGCAGATATAGGAGGGGGGGAAACATTCAGTACGTC.

A word on this clone: One end of the junction fails to match germline, which may point to a read error. This chain connects TRBV2 to TRBJ1-5, with D perhaps TRBD1 (6 bases). The CDR3 spans 14 residues. Germline CDR1 is SNHLY and CDR2 is FYNNEI. The CDR3 coding sequence is TGTGCCATCAGTGCCGAGGACAGTAATCATCCCCAGCATTTT. This gives the protein CAISAEDSNHPQHF. Drawing the rest from reference TRBV2 and TRBJ1-5, the complete variable domain is EPEVTQTPSHQVTQMGQEVILRCVPISNHLYFYWYRQILGQKVEFLVSFYNNEISEKSEIFDDQFSVERPDGSNFTLKIRSTKLEDSAMYFCAISAEDSNHPQHFGDGTRLSIL.

In the case of this clone: In the same sample, other DNA sequences code for this CDR3. The chain is built from TRBV20-1 and TRBJ1-2; D not resolved. This CDR3 is built from 13 residues. Trimming left V 8 bases short and J 0 bases short, with 13 bases between. In germline, CDR1 is DFQATT, CDR2 SNEGSKA (reference sequence). The CDR3 nucleotides read TGCAGTATTCGTCAAGGCACTAACTATGGCTACACCTTC. As protein: CSIRQGTNYGYTF.

In the case of this clone: The same CDR3 also results from other DNA sequences found in this sample. The chain employs TRBV4-1 and TRBJ2-7, with 11 bases fitting TRBD2. CDR1 is MGHRA, CDR2 YSYEKL, per germline. V lost 1 base and J lost 4; bases outside the gene matches: 3. This CDR3 has 15 residues. The CDR3: CASSQGLAGGYEQYF. As DNA, the CDR3 is TGCGCCAGCAGCCAAGGTCTAGCGGGGGGATACGAGCAGTACTTC.

The chain carries TRBV7-9 and TRBJ2-7, with D maybe TRBD2 (7 bases). The CDR3 is 14 residues long. Trimming left V 10 bases short and J 3 bases short, with 19 bases between. Germline V gene lookup returns CDR1 SEHNR and CDR2 FQNEAQ (reference sequence). The CDR3 spells CANTGRGSLYEQYF. CDR3 nucleotides: TGTGCCAACACAGGGAGGGGGTCTCTCTACGAGCAGTACTTC. The full variable domain, its missing parts supplied by reference TRBV7-9 and TRBJ2-7, is DTGVSQNPRHKITKRGQNVTFRCDPISEHNRLYWYRQTLGQGPEFLTYFQNEAQLEKSRLLSDRFSAERPKGSFSTLEIQRTEQGDSAMYLCANTGRGSLYEQYFGPGTRLTVT.

This clone was seen only a few times. The rearrangement uses TRBV9 and TRBJ2-1; D remains unclear. CDR1 and CDR2 from the germline V gene are SGDLS and YYNGEE. Trimming pared 2 bases from V and 9 bases from J, leaving 9 bases between. The CDR3 extends over 12 amino acids. CDR3 nucleotides: TGTGCCAGCAGCGTCCCCTTGGGTGAGCAGTTCTTC. This sequence encodes CASSVPLGEQFF.